A single T cell receptor beta chain is shown here with its context. A PCR-confirmed or clinician-diagnosed COVID-19 case had contacted exposed participants within 2 weeks of entry. The sample originates from a study of blood T cell repertoires in COVID-19. Overall study: Samples representing acute and convalescent COVID-19 were sourced from the United States, Italy and Spain. T cells, B-cell-depleted T cells, or PBMCs provided the cDNA or gDNA that served as material.

Losses at the gene ends were 4 bases for V and 10 bases for J; bases not matched to a gene: 8. In germline, CDR1 is SEHNR, CDR2 FQNEAQ (reference sequence). This CDR3 spans 15 amino acids. In the study's own analysis: Amplification of reference gene primers was used by the study to estimate nucleated cell counts. TCRdb's table, derived via immunoSEQ multiplex PCR, lists solely in-frame clones and lacks some. The V and J calls and the clone size are those of that table, but D and trimming were determined from the DNA. This sample has 220,000 or so clones, with nearly 90% found just once. The chain joins TRBV7-9 to TRBJ1-6, with 9 bases aligning to TRBD1. Input material: PBMCs or T cells enriched from blood (not recorded which). The sequence was obtained from a man aged 25-45 years who had been exposed to COVID-19. As DNA, the CDR3 is TGTGCCAGCAGCTCTTCCGGGACAGGGAACTCACCCCTCCACTTT. This codes for CASSSSGTGNSPLHF.